Shown below are 29 T cell receptor beta chains from a single sample sequenced in a study of blood T cell repertoires in COVID-19. Here immunoSEQ multiplex PCR was the method, and the copy in TCRdb shows in-frame clones only, minus some. Of about 200,000 clones listed, roughly 84% are singletons. Sequences were obtained from PBMCs or T cells enriched from blood (not recorded which). These receptors were obtained from a man aged 40-49 years who had recovered from COVID-19.

This clone was seen a single time. V usage is TRBV5-4 and J usage is TRBJ1-1, with 12 nucleotides matching TRBD1. V was pared by 4 bases and J by 6 bases, with 4 bases of the junction left unmatched. The CDR3 covers 14 residues. The germline V gene encodes CDR1 SGHNT and CDR2 YYREEE (reference sequence). The CDR3 region has the DNA TGTGCCAGCAGCGCGGGACAGGGGGCGGCTGAAGCTTTCTTT. Its protein product is CASSAGQGAAEAFF. The variable domain in full, with the rest retrieved from reference TRBV5-4 and TRBJ1-1, is ETGVTQSPTHLIKTRGQQVTLRCSSQSGHNTVSWYQQALGQGPQFIFQYYREEENGRGNFPPRFSGLQFPNYSSELNVNALELDDSALYLCASSAGQGAAEAFFGQGTRLTVV.

J is TRBJ2-4 and V is TRBV7-9; maybe TRBD2 (6 bases). V dropped 5 bases and J dropped 5 bases, with 16 bases sitting between them. Looked up from germline, CDR1 is SEHNR and CDR2 is FQNEAQ (reference sequence). The CDR3 sequence is 15 residues long. DNA of the CDR3: TGTGCCAGCAGCCTAACCCGGGACTTCGAAAACATTCAGTACTTC. It is translated as CASSLTRDFENIQYF.

CDR3 amino acids: CASSLNIGRVGYGYTF. Here the CDR3 DNA reads TGTGCCAGCAGCTTAAACATCGGCAGGGTGGGCTATGGCTACACCTTC. The genes are TRBV7-2 and TRBJ1-2; weak D call: TRBD1 (5 bases). Germline V gives CDR1 SGHTA, CDR2 FQGNSA. V dropped 2 bases and J dropped 4 bases, with 17 bases sitting between them. The CDR3 sequence is 16 residues long.

This chain connects TRBV5-3 to TRBJ1-4; D perhaps matches TRBD1 (6 bases). TRBV5-3 is reported as an ORF; its role is uncertain. V shed 6 bases and J shed 2 bases, with 23 bases lying between them. The CDR3 contains 18 residues. The CDR3 region has the DNA TGTGCCAGAACCGATCAGCAAGGGAGGGGGATCACTAATGAAAAACTGTTTTTT. The encoded protein is CARTDQQGRGITNEKLFF.

The chain recombines TRBV19 with TRBJ1-5; TRBD1 matches 9 bases. The CDR3 runs 15 residues. With 6 bases clipped from V and 2 bases from J, the junction kept 5 bases outside the gene matches. Germline V gives CDR1 LNHDA, CDR2 SQIVND (reference sequence). The CDR3: CASSTGQGRNQPQHF. CDR3 DNA sequence: TGTGCCAGTAGCACTGGACAGGGGCGCAATCAGCCCCAGCATTTT.

The CDR3 reads CASSFETQGSVGNTIYF. For the CDR3, the DNA is TGTGCCAGCAGCTTTGAAACACAGGGATCGGTTGGAAACACCATATATTTT. The chain couples TRBV7-6 to TRBJ1-3; D might be TRBD1 (6 bases). The CDR3 covers 17 residues. V lost 3 bases, J lost 3 bases, and 18 bases lay in between. Germline CDR1 SGHVS, CDR2 FNYEAQ.

The chain uses TRBV7-9 and TRBJ1-2; D is ambiguous. CDR3 length equals 15 residues. The ends were cut back, 5 bases at V and 5 bases at J, with 18 bases in the middle. Germline assignment: CDR1 SEHNR and CDR2 FQNEAQ (reference sequence). The chain's CDR3 is CASSLEEGWWYGYTF. CDR3 DNA sequence: TGTGCCAGCAGCCTAGAGGAGGGTTGGTGGTATGGCTACACCTTC.

The V call is TRBV28, the J call TRBJ1-2; D is uncertain. Germline loops: CDR1 MDHEN, CDR2 SYDVKM. V was shortened by 3 bases and J by 8 bases, with 10 bases between the two germline ends. The CDR3 spans 12 residues. Here the CDR3 DNA reads TGTGCCAGCAGTTTGTTAGCGCAGGGCTACACCTTC. Residues: CASSLLAQGYTF.

This clone was seen just once. The gene calls are TRBV18 and TRBJ2-1; no definite D call. This CDR3 is 12 amino acids long. CDR1 and CDR2 from the germline V gene are KGHSH and LQKENI. Trimming removed 5 bases from V and 7 bases from J, with 9 bases in between. The CDR3 region is CASSTGRNEQFF. In DNA form, the CDR3 reads TGTGCCAGCTCAACCGGCAGGAATGAGCAGTTCTTC.

The chain couples TRBV6-2 or TRBV6-3 to TRBJ1-1; TRBD1 is a possible D gene (6 bases). V shed 5 bases and J shed 2 bases, with 21 bases lying between them. Germline V CDR1 and CDR2: MNHEY, SVGEGT. The CDR3 spans 17 residues. CDR3 loop: CASSPWTAIQKNTEAFF. DNA for the CDR3: TGTGCCAGCAGTCCCTGGACAGCCATCCAAAAAAACACTGAAGCTTTCTTT.

V usage is TRBV5-4 and J usage is TRBJ2-5; TRBD2 matches 8 bases. The CDR3 totals 17 residues. Germline V gene lookup returns CDR1 SGHNT and CDR2 YYREEE (reference sequence). V was clipped by 4 bases and J by 5 bases; unmatched bases: 16. The CDR3 DNA reads as TGTGCCAGCAGCCGACCGCAGCGGGGGTCTATCGGGGAGACCCAGTACTTC. This gives the protein CASSRPQRGSIGETQYF.

The gene calls are TRBV19 and TRBJ1-2, with a possible D match to TRBD1 (6 bases). Trimming removed 0 bases from V and 5 bases from J, with 13 bases in between. CDR3 size: 15 residues. Germline CDR1 is LNHDA and CDR2 is SQIVND (reference sequence). For the CDR3, the DNA is TGTGCCAGTAGTATAGATCGCAACAGGGATTATGGCTACACCTTC. Protein: CASSIDRNRDYGYTF.

This chain links TRBV29-1 with TRBJ1-2; TRBD1 matches at 7 bases. V lost 7 bases, J lost 9 bases, and 17 bases stayed unmatched. CDR1 is SQVTM and CDR2 is ANQGSEA in the germline V gene. This CDR3 is 14 amino acids long. For the CDR3, the DNA is TGCAGCGCCAGGCAACAGGGGAGGCTGGAAAGCTACACCTTC. Protein sequence: CSARQQGRLESYTF.

The CDR3 DNA is TGCGCCAGCAGCTTAACTAGTTTTAGTACGGCCCACGAGCAGTACTTC. It encodes CASSLTSFSTAHEQYF. V is TRBV5-1 and J is TRBJ2-7; the D gene is possibly TRBD2 (5 bases). V lost 2 bases to trimming and J lost 5 bases, with 20 bases between them. CDR3 length equals 16 residues. The germline gives CDR1 SGHRS, CDR2 YFSETQ.

This chain connects TRBV19 to TRBJ2-7; D is ambiguous. Deletions cut 7 bases from V and 2 bases from J, with 9 bases between. The length of the CDR3 is 12 residues. CDR1 LNHDA and CDR2 SQIVND come from the germline V gene (reference sequence). CDR3 protein: CASMNRAYEQYF. For the CDR3, the DNA is TGTGCCAGTATGAACCGAGCCTACGAGCAGTACTTC.

To note about this clone: The same CDR3 can be traced to other DNA sequences in this sample. This chain uses TRBV14 with TRBJ2-5; D is uncertain. Germline loops: CDR1 SGHDN, CDR2 FVKESK. This CDR3 has 12 amino acids. Deletions cut 2 bases from V and 4 bases from J, with 5 bases between. The CDR3 sequence: CASSQSVETQYF. The CDR3 DNA follows: TGTGCCAGCAGCCAATCCGTAGAGACCCAGTACTTC.

The V call is TRBV18, the J call TRBJ1-4; D is possibly TRBD1 (6 bases). V dropped 3 bases and J dropped 4 bases, with 15 bases sitting between them. This CDR3 is built from 16 residues. Per germline, CDR1 KGHSH and CDR2 LQKENI. CDR3 in amino acids: CASSPSEGQVNEKLFF. In DNA form, the CDR3 reads TGTGCCAGCTCACCCTCCGAGGGACAAGTTAATGAAAAACTGTTTTTT. The full variable domain, with the rest looked up from reference TRBV18 and TRBJ1-4, is NAGVMQNPRHLVRRRGQEARLRCSPMKGHSHVYWYRQLPEEGLKFMVYLQKENIIDESGMPKERFSAEFPKEGPSILRIQQVVRGDSAAYFCASSPSEGQVNEKLFFGSGTQLSVL.

This clone was seen a handful of times. The V call is TRBV19, the J call TRBJ1-6, with 8 bases lining up with TRBD1. CDR1 is LNHDA and CDR2 is SQIVND in the germline V gene (reference sequence). CDR3 length: 16 amino acids. With 6 bases clipped from V and 6 bases from J, the junction kept 10 bases outside the gene matches. The DNA for the CDR3 is TGTGCCAGTAGCCCGGGACAGGCGATAACTAATTCACCCCTCCACTTT. It is translated as CASSPGQAITNSPLHF.

The chain links TRBV11-2 to TRBJ1-1; D remains ambiguous. The CDR3 sequence is 13 residues long. V lost 1 base and J 1 base, leaving 4 bases between the germline ends. Germline lookup yields CDR1 SGHAT and CDR2 FQNNGV. The CDR3 nucleotides are TGTGCCAGCAGCTTAGGCAGGAACACTGAAGCTTTCTTT. This sequence encodes CASSLGRNTEAFF.

The chain has TRBV28 and TRBJ1-2, with TRBD1 matching 7 bases. The J segment lost 0 bases and the V segment lost 8 bases, leaving 3 bases of the junction unmatched. Germline V gene data show CDR1 as MDHEN and CDR2 as SYDVKM. CDR3 length equals 13 residues. As DNA, the CDR3 is TGTGCCAGCGGGGACAGAGCTAACTATGGCTACACCTTC. Amino acids: CASGDRANYGYTF.

This chain links TRBV7-9 with TRBJ1-6, with D unresolved. This CDR3 region has 13 residues. Trimming shortened V by 2 bases and J by 6 bases, and 5 bases separated the two germline ends. Germline assignment: CDR1 SEHNR and CDR2 FQNEAQ (reference sequence). In nucleotides, the CDR3 is TGTGCCAGCAGCTTAACAGTTAATTCACCCCTCCACTTT. Translation gives CASSLTVNSPLHF.

The chain joins TRBV5-1 to TRBJ2-3; TRBD2 aligns across 9 bases. This CDR3 comprises 16 residues. Per the germline V gene, CDR1 is SGHRS and CDR2 is YFSETQ. Trimming took 3 bases from V and 5 from J; bases not matched to a gene: 10. For the CDR3, the DNA is TGCGCCAGCAGCTACCGGGGTAGCGGGGGAAGAGATACGCAGTATTTT. Translation gives CASSYRGSGGRDTQYF.

V usage is TRBV4-3 and J usage is TRBJ2-7; tentative D call: TRBD2 (7 bases). Germline CDR1 is LGHNA and CDR2 is YSLEER. The CDR3 has 18 amino acids. V dropped 1 base and J dropped 2 bases, with 21 bases sitting between them. The CDR3 DNA is TGCGCCAGCAGCCAAGGAATTGCGGTGGCGGGGGCCGCCTACGAGCAGTACTTC. Protein: CASSQGIAVAGAAYEQYF.

The chain links TRBV29-1 to TRBJ2-7, with D tentatively TRBD1 (7 bases). With 7 bases removed from V and 3 bases from J, the gap between germline ends came to 16 bases. This CDR3 comprises 13 residues. The germline gives CDR1 SQVTM, CDR2 ANQGSEA. DNA for the CDR3: TGCAGCGCGGGGCGGGACAGACACTACGAGCAGTACTTC. Encoded protein: CSAGRDRHYEQYF.

This chain uses TRBV4-3 with TRBJ1-6, with D uncertain. The CDR3 covers 13 residues. V lost 4 bases and J 1 base, leaving 2 bases between the germline ends. Germline loops: CDR1 LGHNA, CDR2 YSLEER. The CDR3 coding sequence is TGCGCCAGCAGCCTATCCTATAATTCACCCCTCCACTTT. Its translation is CASSLSYNSPLHF.

The genes are TRBV4-3 and TRBJ2-1; TRBD2 matches 9 bases. The germline V gene encodes CDR1 LGHNA and CDR2 YSLEER. Trimming at V came to 4 bases and at J to 1 base, leaving 5 bases not matched to a gene. The CDR3 length is 16 residues. The DNA of the CDR3 is TGCGCCAGCAGCCCTAGAGCGGGGGGATCCTACAATGAGCAGTTCTTC. This codes for CASSPRAGGSYNEQFF.

The rearrangement links TRBV7-9 to TRBJ1-1, with 7 bases fitting TRBD1. The CDR3 consists of 15 residues. Germline V gene data show CDR1 as SEHNR and CDR2 as FQNEAQ (reference sequence). V shed 2 bases and J 0 bases; nucleotides not matched to a gene: 3. The CDR3 DNA is TGTGCCAGCAGCTTACCGGGACAGATGAACACTGAAGCTTTCTTT. Its protein is CASSLPGQMNTEAFF.

The chain combines TRBV5-1 with TRBJ1-4; 11 bases are shared with TRBD1. Germline V gene data show CDR1 as SGHRS and CDR2 as YFSETQ. V lost 4 bases, J lost 6 bases, and 5 bases stayed unmatched. This CDR3 comprises 15 residues. The CDR3 sequence: CASSDGQGAYEKLFF. DNA for the CDR3: TGCGCCAGCAGCGATGGACAGGGGGCGTATGAAAAACTGTTTTTT. Drawing the rest from reference TRBV5-1 and TRBJ1-4, the complete variable domain is KAGVTQTPRYLIKTRGQQVTLSCSPISGHRSVSWYQQTPGQGLQFLFEYFSETQRNKGNFPGRFSGRQFSNSRSEMNVSTLELGDSALYLCASSDGQGAYEKLFFGSGTQLSVL.

The chain recombines TRBV4-3 with TRBJ2-7, with D perhaps TRBD1 (6 bases). This CDR3 contains 15 residues. Per the germline V gene, CDR1 is LGHNA and CDR2 is YSLEER. Between the trimmed V and J ends, which lost 0 bases and 4 bases, there was a span of 13 bases. CDR3 sequence reads: CASSQEQGSNYEQYF. The DNA for the CDR3 is TGCGCCAGCAGCCAAGAACAGGGAAGTAATTACGAGCAGTACTTC.